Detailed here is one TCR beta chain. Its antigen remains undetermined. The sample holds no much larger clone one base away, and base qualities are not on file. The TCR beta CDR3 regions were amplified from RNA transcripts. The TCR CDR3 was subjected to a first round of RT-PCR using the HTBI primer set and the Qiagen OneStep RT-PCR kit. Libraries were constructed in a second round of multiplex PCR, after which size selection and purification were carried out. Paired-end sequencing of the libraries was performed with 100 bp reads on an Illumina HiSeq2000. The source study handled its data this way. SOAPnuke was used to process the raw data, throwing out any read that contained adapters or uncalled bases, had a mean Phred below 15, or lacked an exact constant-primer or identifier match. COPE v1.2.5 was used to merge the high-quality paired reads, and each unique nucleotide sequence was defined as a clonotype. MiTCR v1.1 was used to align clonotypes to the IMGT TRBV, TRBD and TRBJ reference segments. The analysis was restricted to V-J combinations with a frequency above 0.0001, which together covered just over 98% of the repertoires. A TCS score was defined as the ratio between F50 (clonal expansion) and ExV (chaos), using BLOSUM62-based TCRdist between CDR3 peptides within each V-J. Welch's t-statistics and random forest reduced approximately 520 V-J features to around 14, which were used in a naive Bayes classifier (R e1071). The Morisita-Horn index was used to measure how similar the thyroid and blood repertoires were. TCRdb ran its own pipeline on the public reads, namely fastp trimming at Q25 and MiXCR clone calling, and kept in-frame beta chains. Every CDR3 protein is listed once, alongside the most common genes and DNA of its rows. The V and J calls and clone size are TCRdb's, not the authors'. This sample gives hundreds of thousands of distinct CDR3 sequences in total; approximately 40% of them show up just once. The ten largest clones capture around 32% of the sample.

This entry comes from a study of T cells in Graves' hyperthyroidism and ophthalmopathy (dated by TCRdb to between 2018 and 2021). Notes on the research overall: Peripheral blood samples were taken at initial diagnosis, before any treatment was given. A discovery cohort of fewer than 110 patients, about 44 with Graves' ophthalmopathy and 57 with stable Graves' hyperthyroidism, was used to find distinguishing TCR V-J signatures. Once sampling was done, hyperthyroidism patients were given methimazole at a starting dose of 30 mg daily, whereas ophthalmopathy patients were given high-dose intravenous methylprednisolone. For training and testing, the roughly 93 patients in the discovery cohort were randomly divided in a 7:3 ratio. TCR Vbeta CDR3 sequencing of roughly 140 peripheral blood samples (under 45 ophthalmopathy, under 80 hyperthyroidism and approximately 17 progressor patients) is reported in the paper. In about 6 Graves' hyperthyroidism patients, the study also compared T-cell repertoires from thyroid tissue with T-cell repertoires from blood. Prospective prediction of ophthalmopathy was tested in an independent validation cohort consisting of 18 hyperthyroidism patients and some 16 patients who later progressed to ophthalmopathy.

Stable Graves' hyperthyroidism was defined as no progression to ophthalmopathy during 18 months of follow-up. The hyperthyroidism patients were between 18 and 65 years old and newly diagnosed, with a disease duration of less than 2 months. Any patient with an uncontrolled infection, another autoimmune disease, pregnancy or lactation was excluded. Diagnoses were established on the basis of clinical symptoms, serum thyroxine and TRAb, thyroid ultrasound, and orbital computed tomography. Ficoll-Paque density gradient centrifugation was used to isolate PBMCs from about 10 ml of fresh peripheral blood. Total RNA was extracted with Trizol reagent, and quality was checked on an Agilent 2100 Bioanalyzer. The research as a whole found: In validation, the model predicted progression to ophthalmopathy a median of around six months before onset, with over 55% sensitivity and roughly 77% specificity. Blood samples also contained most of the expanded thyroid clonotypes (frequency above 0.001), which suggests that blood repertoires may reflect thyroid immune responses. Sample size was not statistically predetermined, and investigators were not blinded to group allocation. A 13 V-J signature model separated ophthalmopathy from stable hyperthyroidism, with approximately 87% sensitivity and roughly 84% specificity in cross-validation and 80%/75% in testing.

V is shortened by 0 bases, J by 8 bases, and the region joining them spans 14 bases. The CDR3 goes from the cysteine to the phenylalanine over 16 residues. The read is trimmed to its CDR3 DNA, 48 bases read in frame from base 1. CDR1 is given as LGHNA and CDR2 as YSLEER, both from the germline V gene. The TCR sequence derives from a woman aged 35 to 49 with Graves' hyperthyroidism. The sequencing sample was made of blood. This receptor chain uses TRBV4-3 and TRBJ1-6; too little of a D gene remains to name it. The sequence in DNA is TGCGCCAGCAGCCAAGAGGTAAATCGACGGGATTCACCCCTCCACTTT. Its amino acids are CASSQEVNRRDSPLHF.